This passage covers 8 T cell receptor beta chains from one sample sequenced in a study of blood T cell repertoires in COVID-19. TCRdb's table, derived via immunoSEQ multiplex PCR, lists solely in-frame clones and lacks some. The sample lists about 130,000 clones; approximately 85% were seen once. Material for sequencing was peripheral blood. The receptors were gathered from an elderly woman with COVID-19, enrolled during active disease.

The V and J genes are TRBV27 and TRBJ2-7; D call uncertain. Germline CDR1 reads MNHEY; CDR2 reads SMNVEV (reference sequence). V was shortened by 2 bases and J by 3 bases, with 2 bases between the two germline ends. The CDR3 extends over 11 amino acids. This CDR3 is CASSLLYEQYF. In nucleotides, the CDR3 is TGTGCCAGCAGTTTACTCTACGAGCAGTACTTC.

The V and J genes are TRBV18 and TRBJ2-1; D unresolved. V was clipped by 1 base and J by 9 bases, with 13 bases between them. Germline CDR1 is KGHSH and CDR2 is LQKENI. The CDR3 consists of 14 residues. DNA for the CDR3: TGTGCCAGCTCACCACTAGCCCCTCCGGGTGAGCAGTTCTTC. Its translation is CASSPLAPPGEQFF. Variable domain in full (rest from reference TRBV18 and TRBJ2-1): NAGVMQNPRHLVRRRGQEARLRCSPMKGHSHVYWYRQLPEEGLKFMVYLQKENIIDESGMPKERFSAEFPKEGPSILRIQQVVRGDSAAYFCASSPLAPPGEQFFGPGTRLTVL.

The chain carries TRBV19 and TRBJ1-1; D is perhaps TRBD1 (6 bases). CDR3 length equals 15 residues. The V gene's germline CDR1 is LNHDA and CDR2 SQIVND (reference sequence). Trimming cost V 7 bases and J 0 bases, with 15 bases left between them. The DNA for the CDR3 is TGTGCCAGTAAGAGACAGGCCTTACTGAACACTGAAGCTTTCTTT. This encodes CASKRQALLNTEAFF.

V is TRBV28 and J is TRBJ2-5; perhaps TRBD1 as D (6 bases). The germline V gene encodes CDR1 MDHEN and CDR2 SYDVKM. V lost 5 bases to trimming and J lost 7 bases, with 14 bases between them. The CDR3 covers 13 residues. Here the CDR3 DNA reads TGTGCCAGCAGTGTAGACAGGACGCTGACCCAGTACTTC. Translating gives CASSVDRTLTQYF.

This clone appeared a few times. The genes are TRBV7-2 and TRBJ2-1, with 15 positions matching TRBD2. With V trimmed by 0 bases and J by 10 bases, 1 base remained unmatched. CDR1 is SGHTA and CDR2 is FQGNSA in the germline V gene. The CDR3 is 15 amino acids. This CDR3 is CASSLAGTSGREQFF. The DNA for the CDR3 is TGTGCCAGCAGCTTAGCCGGGACTAGCGGGAGGGAGCAGTTCTTC.

This chain uses TRBV2 with TRBJ2-1; the match to TRBD2 covers 7 bases. The CDR3 is 16 amino acids. Germline V lookup: CDR1 SNHLY, CDR2 FYNNEI. V trimming: 5 bases; J trimming: 3 bases; junction bases outside the gene matches: 10. The CDR3 sequence: CASSWGPAGDYNEQFF. The CDR3 bases are TGTGCCAGCAGTTGGGGTCCGGCGGGGGACTACAATGAGCAGTTCTTC.

This chain's CDR3 is CASREGTGKEQYF. The DNA of the CDR3 is TGTGCCAGCAGGGAAGGGACAGGCAAGGAGCAGTACTTC. This sequence joins TRBV28 and TRBJ2-7; TRBD1 aligns across 8 bases. The CDR3 covers 13 residues. The germline CDR1 and CDR2 sequences are MDHEN and SYDVKM. Trimming at V came to 6 bases and at J to 7 bases, leaving 8 bases not matched to a gene.

The gene calls are TRBV27 and TRBJ2-3, with 8 positions matching TRBD2. The CDR3 is 13 amino acids. Trimming at V came to 5 bases and at J to 4 bases, leaving 2 bases not matched to a gene. CDR1 is MNHEY and CDR2 is SMNVEV in the germline V gene (reference sequence). Here the CDR3 reads CASSLAGPDTQYF. The CDR3 bases are TGTGCCAGCAGTCTAGCGGGCCCAGATACGCAGTATTTT.